This T cell receptor beta chain emerged from a study of T cells in Graves' hyperthyroidism and ophthalmopathy (dated by TCRdb to between 2018 and 2021). Concerning the study at large: Peripheral blood samples were taken at initial diagnosis, before any treatment was given. The study also compared thyroid tissue and blood T-cell repertoires from 5 to 7 Graves' hyperthyroidism patients. An independent validation cohort of fewer than 20 hyperthyroidism patients and roughly 16 patients who later progressed to ophthalmopathy tested prospective prediction of ophthalmopathy. According to the paper, TCR Vbeta CDR3 sequencing was carried out on approximately 140 peripheral blood samples, which came from over 40 ophthalmopathy, approximately 78 hyperthyroidism and approximately 17 progressor patients. TCR V-J signatures able to tell the groups apart were searched for in a discovery cohort of 90 to 100 patients, of whom over 40 had Graves' ophthalmopathy and roughly 58 had stable Graves' hyperthyroidism. After blood sampling, hyperthyroidism patients were treated with methimazole at a starting dose of 30 mg daily, and ophthalmopathy patients were treated with high-dose intravenous methylprednisolone. The 100 discovery patients were randomly split 7:3 into training and test sets.

In this sample, this clonotype turned up many times. The antigen it binds to is not known. The record has no base qualities; no much larger clone is one base away. The TCR beta CDR3 regions were amplified from the RNA transcripts. The TCR CDR3 was subjected to a first round of RT-PCR using the HTBI primer set and the Qiagen OneStep RT-PCR kit. A second multiplex PCR round built the libraries, followed by size selection and purification. Sequencing of the libraries was done on an Illumina HiSeq2000 using paired-end 100 bp reads. From the authors' description of their analysis: SOAPnuke was used to process the raw data, throwing out any read that contained adapters or uncalled bases, had a mean Phred below 15, or lacked an exact constant-primer or identifier match. COPE v1.2.5 was used to merge the high-quality paired reads, and each unique nucleotide sequence was defined as a clonotype. MiTCR v1.1 was used to align clonotypes to the IMGT TRBV, TRBD and TRBJ reference segments. The analysis was restricted to V-J combinations with a frequency above 0.0001, which together covered 98% to 99.2% of the repertoires. The TCS score was defined as the ratio of F50 (clonal expansion) to E x V (chaos), calculated using BLOSUM62-based TCRdist between CDR3 peptides within each V-J. Welch's t-statistics and random forest reduced around 510 V-J features to 13, which were used in a naive Bayes classifier (R e1071). The raw public reads went through TCRdb reprocessing: fastp at Q25, MiXCR clone calling, in-frame beta chains kept. Each record represents a unique CDR3 protein, reported with the most common genes and DNA among its rows. Here the V and J calls rest on TCRdb's processing, not on the authors' analysis. This sample has about 180,000 distinct CDR3 sequences in its table, and over 15% of those were observed once. The ten largest account for roughly 28% of the sample.

Via the germline V gene, CDR1 is SGHTA and CDR2 FQGTGA. The CDR3 goes from the cysteine to the phenylalanine over 17 residues. Only CDR3 DNA remains: 51 bases, in frame from the first base. V is pared back by 5 bases and J by 3 bases, with 20 bases lying between the germline termini. Stable Graves' hyperthyroidism was defined as the absence of progression to ophthalmopathy over 18 months of follow-up. The hyperthyroidism patients were between 18 and 65 years old and newly diagnosed, with a disease duration of less than 2 months. Exclusion was applied to patients with uncontrolled infections, other autoimmune diseases, pregnancy or lactation. Diagnoses were established on the basis of clinical symptoms, serum thyroxine and TRAb, thyroid ultrasound, and orbital computed tomography. PBMCs were isolated from roughly 10 ml of fresh peripheral blood by Ficoll-Paque density gradient centrifugation. Total RNA was extracted with Trizol reagent, and quality was checked on an Agilent 2100 Bioanalyzer.

Study-wide conclusions, independent of this receptor: A model built on a 13 V-J signature distinguished ophthalmopathy from stable hyperthyroidism, reaching around 87% sensitivity and 81.08% specificity in cross-validation and 80%/75% in testing. No statistical method was used to set the sample size in advance, and investigators knew the group allocation. During validation, the model predicted progression to ophthalmopathy a median of approximately 6.5 months ahead of onset, with more than 55% sensitivity and more than 72% specificity. Blood samples also contained most of the expanded thyroid clonotypes (frequency above 0.001), which suggests that blood repertoires may reflect thyroid immune responses.

Input material: blood. The chain is made from TRBV7-3 and TRBJ1-5, with TRBD1 tentatively as D gene (5 bases match). This clonotype was sampled from a woman aged 50 to 60 with Graves' hyperthyroidism. CDR3 protein: CASSTTWRRGPNQPQHF. The DNA sequence follows: TGTGCCAGCAGCACGACTTGGAGGAGGGGCCCCAATCAGCCCCAGCATTTT.